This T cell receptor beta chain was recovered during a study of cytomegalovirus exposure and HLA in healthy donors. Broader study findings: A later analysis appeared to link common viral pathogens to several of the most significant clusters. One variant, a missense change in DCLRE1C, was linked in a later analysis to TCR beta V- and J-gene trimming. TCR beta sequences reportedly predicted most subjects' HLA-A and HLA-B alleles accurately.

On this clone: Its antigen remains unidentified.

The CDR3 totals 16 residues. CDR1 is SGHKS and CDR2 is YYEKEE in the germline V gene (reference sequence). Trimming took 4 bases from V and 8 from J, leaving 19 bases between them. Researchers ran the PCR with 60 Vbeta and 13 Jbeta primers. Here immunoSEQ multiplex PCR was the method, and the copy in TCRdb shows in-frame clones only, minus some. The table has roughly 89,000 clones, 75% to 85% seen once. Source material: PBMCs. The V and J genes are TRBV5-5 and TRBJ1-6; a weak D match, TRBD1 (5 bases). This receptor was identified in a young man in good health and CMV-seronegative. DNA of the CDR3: TGTGCCAGCAGCCGCAAAGGGGAAATTTGGGATTCACCCCTCCACTTT. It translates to CASSRKGEIWDSPLHF.